This paragraph covers one TCR beta chain sequence. The antigen is not known. The data were taken from a study of PD-1 blockade in classical Hodgkin lymphoma. Study details: Patients were dosed intravenously with nivolumab at 3 mg/kg every 2 weeks. Study conclusions and caveats: Baseline diversity resembling that of newly diagnosed patients was seen in complete responders.

Germline V gene lookup returns CDR1 SGHTS and CDR2 YDEGEE. The junction had 6 bases not matched to a gene; V was cut back by 4 bases and J by 6 bases. CDR3 length: 16 amino acids. Method: immunoSEQ multiplex PCR; TCRdb's copy keeps in-frame clones and lacks some. The sample yields some 5,500 clones, 45% to 65% seen once. Every patient experienced relapse after autologous stem cell transplantation, and brentuximab vedotin exposure varied. Through magnetic negative selection, CD8+ T cells were separated from PBMCs that had been thawed. Best responses were complete response, partial response or progressive disease.

The sample was CD8+ T cells from blood, taken at baseline. This receptor was obtained from a human donor with classical Hodgkin lymphoma. This chain links TRBV5-8 with TRBJ2-1; 14 bases align to TRBD2. CDR3 region: CASSLGLAGVVNEQFF. The CDR3 bases are TGTGCCAGCAGCCTGGGACTAGCGGGAGTAGTCAATGAGCAGTTCTTC.